A selection of T cell receptor beta chains follows, all from one sample in a study of siplizumab effects on memory and regulatory T cells. Sequenced by immunoSEQ multiplex PCR; TCRdb stores in-frame clones only, minus some. Counted here are more than 60,000 clones, nearly 98% occurring once; the ten biggest clones make up about 0.1%. Sequenced material: naive CD8+ T cells sorted from blood. The receptors stem from a human donor in good health. Each CDR3 is given with its conserved first and last residue. Fields, in order: CDR3 length, D gene, J gene, V gene, clone size, CDR3 protein, CDR3 DNA. The D gene is left open where the match is weak. Some rows mark clone size as missing; the rest say once, few, many or name a class of expanded clone.

>16|TRBD1|TRBJ2-2|TRBV5-6|NA
CASSSDRGYDTGELFF
TGTGCCAGCAGCTCCGACAGGGGATATGACACCGGGGAGCTGTTTTTT
>15|TRBD2|TRBJ2-5|TRBV7-8|NA
CASSPVAGYQETQYF
TGTGCCAGCAGCCCAGTAGCGGGGTACCAAGAGACCCAGTACTTC
>13|NA|TRBJ1-5|TRBV10-3|few
CAISEGRYQPQHF
TGTGCCATCAGTGAGGGCAGATATCAGCCCCAGCATTTT
>15|NA|TRBJ1-2|TRBV7-9|NA
CASSLAREEYYGYTF
TGTGCCAGCAGCTTAGCGCGGGAGGAGTATTATGGCTACACCTTC
>12|NA|TRBJ2-2|TRBV29-1|NA
CSVQGTTGELFF
TGCAGCGTTCAGGGTACCACCGGGGAGCTGTTTTTT
>13|TRBD1|TRBJ2-1|TRBV13|once
CASSSRGSNEQFF
TGTGCCAGCAGCTCCAGGGGGTCGAATGAGCAGTTCTTC
>14|TRBD2|TRBJ2-5|TRBV27|NA
CASSLLTSLETQYF
TGTGCCAGCAGTTTATTGACTAGCCTAGAGACCCAGTACTTC
>15|NA|TRBJ2-7|TRBV15|once
CATSRVASSAYEQYF
TGTGCCACCAGCAGAGTTGCGTCTAGCGCATACGAGCAGTACTTC
>18|NA|TRBJ1-6|TRBV2|NA
CASSVGGFHSSYNSPLHF
TGTGCCAGCAGTGTGGGGGGCTTCCACAGCTCCTATAATTCACCCCTCCACTTT
>15|TRBD1|TRBJ2-2|TRBV5-1|NA
CASSFLAGGIGELFF
TGCGCCAGCAGCTTTCTGGCAGGGGGTATCGGGGAGCTGTTTTTT
>13|NA|TRBJ2-5|TRBV28|NA
CASSFGQQETQYF
TGTGCCAGCAGTTTCGGACAGCAAGAGACCCAGTACTTC
>16|NA|TRBJ2-2|TRBV6-5|NA
CASSYSMGAAAGELFF
TGTGCCAGCAGTTACTCGATGGGTGCGGCAGCCGGGGAGCTGTTTTTT
>13|NA|TRBJ2-3|TRBV6-6|NA
CASHWQTTDTQYF
TGTGCCAGCCATTGGCAGACCACAGATACGCAGTATTTT
>13|NA|TRBJ1-5|TRBV29-1|NA
CSVAWGLNQPQHF
TGCAGCGTTGCCTGGGGGCTCAATCAGCCCCAGCATTTT
>14|TRBD2|TRBJ2-7|TRBV7-2|NA
CASRGGTTPYEQYF
TGTGCCAGCAGGGGCGGGACTACCCCTTACGAGCAGTACTTC
>12|NA|TRBJ2-7|TRBV19|once
CASSIPPNEQYF
TGTGCCAGTAGTATCCCCCCCAACGAGCAGTACTTC
>16|NA|TRBJ1-1|TRBV29-1|NA
CSVEDPDPGQATEAFF
TGCAGCGTTGAAGATCCCGACCCGGGACAAGCCACTGAAGCTTTCTTT
>15|TRBD2|TRBJ2-7|TRBV28|NA
CASSLLSGGAYEQYF
TGTGCCAGCAGTTTACTGAGCGGGGGGGCATACGAGCAGTACTTC
>14|NA|TRBJ2-1|TRBV6-1|once
CARGATSSYNEQFF
TGTGCCAGAGGGGCAACCAGCTCCTACAATGAGCAGTTCTTC
>16|NA|TRBJ2-3|TRBV13|once
CASSPRVSRGTDTQYF
TGTGCCAGCAGCCCGAGGGTCTCCCGGGGCACAGATACGCAGTATTTT
>14|NA|TRBJ1-3|TRBV5-4|NA
CASSWGVEGNTIYF
TGTGCCAGCAGCTGGGGAGTGGAGGGAAACACCATATATTTT
>13|NA|TRBJ2-3|TRBV5-4|NA
CASSVQGGDTQYF
TGTGCCAGCAGTGTTCAGGGGGGAGATACGCAGTATTTT
>16|NA|TRBJ2-5|TRBV4-3|NA
CASSQDSAGARETQYF
TGCGCCAGCAGCCAAGACTCTGCAGGGGCGCGGGAGACCCAGTACTTC
>13|TRBD1|TRBJ1-5|TRBV19|NA
CASSIQGGQPQHF
TGTGCCAGTAGTATACAGGGGGGGCAGCCCCAGCATTTT
>20|NA|TRBJ2-1|TRBV12-2|NA
CASRLLSRDYLKSSYNEQFF
TGTGCAAGTCGCCTTTTATCTCGGGACTACCTCAAGAGCTCCTACAATGAGCAGTTCTTC
>15|TRBD1|TRBJ2-5|TRBV7-9|NA
CASSSLTGGEETQYF
TGTGCCAGCAGCTCCCTGACAGGGGGTGAAGAGACCCAGTACTTC
>15|TRBD2|TRBJ2-3|TRBV9|NA
CASSVSGGASDTQYF
TGTGCCAGCAGCGTTAGCGGGGGGGCATCAGATACGCAGTATTTT
>15|TRBD2|TRBJ2-5|TRBV6-6|NA
CASSYPGTSGETQYF
TGTGCCAGCAGTTACCCCGGGACTAGCGGAGAGACCCAGTACTTC
>14|NA|TRBJ2-1|TRBV2|NA
CASSEGGLAYEQFF
TGTGCCAGCAGTGAAGGAGGGCTAGCCTATGAGCAGTTCTTC